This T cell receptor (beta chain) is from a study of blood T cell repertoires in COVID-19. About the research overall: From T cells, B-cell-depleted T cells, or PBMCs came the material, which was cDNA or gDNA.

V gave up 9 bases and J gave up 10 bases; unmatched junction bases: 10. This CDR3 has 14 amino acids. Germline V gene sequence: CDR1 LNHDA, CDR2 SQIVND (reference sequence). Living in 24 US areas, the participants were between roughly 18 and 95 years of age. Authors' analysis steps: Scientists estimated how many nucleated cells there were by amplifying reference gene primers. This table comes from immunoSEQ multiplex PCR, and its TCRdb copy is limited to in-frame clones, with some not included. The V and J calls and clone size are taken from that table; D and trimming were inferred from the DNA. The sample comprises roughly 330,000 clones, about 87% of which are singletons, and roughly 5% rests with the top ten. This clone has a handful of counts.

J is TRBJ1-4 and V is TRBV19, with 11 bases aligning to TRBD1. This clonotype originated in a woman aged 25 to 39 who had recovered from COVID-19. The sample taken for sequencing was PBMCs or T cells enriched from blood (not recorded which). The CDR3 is CASEAGQGVVKLFF. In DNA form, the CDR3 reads TGTGCCAGCGAAGCGGGACAGGGGGTAGTAAAACTGTTTTTT.